These T cell receptor beta chains were read from a single sample in a study of blood T cell repertoires in COVID-19. Produced via immunoSEQ multiplex PCR; TCRdb's table is partial and in-frame only. The table has tens of thousands of clones, 90% seen once. Sequencing used peripheral blood. The origin of the receptors is a woman aged 80 or older with active COVID-19. Both conserved end residues are part of each CDR3. A D gene is named only where the DNA matches it firmly. Rows may omit the clone size; those that give it use once, few, many or a size class.

v_gene	d_gene	j_gene	abundance	CDR3aa	CDR3nt
TRBV3-1/TRBV3-2	-	TRBJ1-6	-	CASSPSGRNNSPLHF	TGTGCCAGCAGTCCATCCGGGAGAAATAATTCACCCCTCCACTTT
TRBV6-5	-	TRBJ1-1	-	CASSYRLQGSEAFF	TGTGCCAGCAGTTACCGCCTCCAGGGATCTGAAGCTTTCTTT
TRBV2	TRBD1	TRBJ1-4	-	CASIDQRDRGEKLFF	TGTGCCAGCATCGACCAGCGGGACAGGGGAGAAAAACTGTTTTTT
TRBV2	-	TRBJ2-6	-	CASSVSAGANVLTF	TGTGCCAGCAGTGTGAGTGCCGGGGCCAACGTCCTGACTTTC
TRBV6-6	TRBD2	TRBJ2-1	-	CASRAGGIYNEQFF	TGTGCCAGCAGGGCGGGAGGAATCTACAATGAGCAGTTCTTC
TRBV7-9	-	TRBJ1-1	-	CASSLGGENTEAFF	TGTGCCAGCAGCTTAGGCGGAGAGAACACTGAAGCTTTCTTT
TRBV12-3/TRBV12-4	-	TRBJ1-1	-	CAAGAGANTEAFF	TGTGCCGCGGGGGCAGGGGCGAACACTGAAGCTTTCTTT
TRBV5-4	-	TRBJ1-1	-	CASSVDRNTEAFF	TGTGCCAGCAGCGTGGACAGGAACACTGAAGCTTTCTTT
TRBV5-6	-	TRBJ2-7	-	CASSPTTGGGLYEQYF	TGTGCCAGCAGCCCTACCACAGGGGGGGGACTCTACGAGCAGTACTTC
TRBV28	-	TRBJ1-4	-	CASSLRGGATNEKLFF	TGTGCCAGCAGTTTGAGAGGGGGTGCAACTAATGAAAAACTGTTTTTT
TRBV5-1	TRBD1	TRBJ2-3	-	CASSSSQGATDTQYF	TGCGCCAGCAGCTCGTCGCAGGGGGCGACAGATACGCAGTATTTT
TRBV19	-	TRBJ2-3	-	CASSIPPRRGDLDTQYF	TGTGCCAGTAGTATACCCCCCCGGCGGGGTGATTTGGATACGCAGTATTTT
TRBV24-1	TRBD1	TRBJ2-5	-	CATSDPDRVQETQYF	TGTGCCACCAGTGACCCGGACAGGGTCCAAGAGACCCAGTACTTC
TRBV11-2	TRBD2	TRBJ2-5	-	CASSLRAGGGQETQYF	TGTGCCAGCAGCTTACGGGCGGGAGGGGGTCAAGAGACCCAGTACTTC
TRBV11-2	TRBD2	TRBJ2-3	-	CASSSGLAGAQDTQYF	TGTGCCAGCAGCTCGGGACTAGCGGGAGCCCAAGATACGCAGTATTTT
TRBV6-6	TRBD1	TRBJ1-3	-	CASSRMGQGGNTIYF	TGTGCCAGCAGCCGGATGGGACAGGGTGGCAACACCATATATTTT
TRBV6-5	TRBD2	TRBJ2-1	-	CASRPIAGGRGEQFF	TGTGCCAGCAGGCCCATAGCGGGGGGGCGGGGTGAGCAGTTCTTC
TRBV5-4	-	TRBJ2-7	-	CASSFDSFNEQYF	TGTGCCAGCAGCTTTGACAGTTTTAACGAGCAGTACTTC
TRBV5-1	-	TRBJ1-2	-	CASSPDTAYGYTF	TGCGCCAGCAGCCCCGACACGGCCTATGGCTACACCTTC
TRBV28	TRBD1	TRBJ1-6	-	CASTVGQGYSPLHF	TGTGCCAGCACCGTCGGACAGGGGTATTCACCCCTCCACTTT
TRBV19	-	TRBJ1-1	-	CASSAGGRRTEAFF	TGTGCCAGTAGTGCCGGGGGGCGGAGGACTGAAGCTTTCTTT
TRBV19	TRBD1	TRBJ1-2	once	CATAGTGALIRPNYGYTF	TGTGCCACAGCCGGGACAGGGGCCTTAATACGACCTAACTATGGCTACACCTTC
TRBV10-1	-	TRBJ2-7	-	CASSRSSYEQYF	TGCGCCAGCAGCCGGAGCTCCTACGAGCAGTACTTC
TRBV28	TRBD1	TRBJ1-2	-	CASSSRTGNYGYTF	TGTGCCAGCAGTTCGAGGACAGGGAACTATGGCTACACCTTC
TRBV3-1/TRBV3-2	-	TRBJ2-1	-	CASSQDPLQGREQFF	TGTGCCAGCAGCCAAGACCCCTTACAGGGCCGGGAGCAGTTCTTC
TRBV5-1	-	TRBJ1-6	-	CASQEGNNSPLHF	TGCGCCTCTCAGGAGGGAAACAATTCACCCCTCCACTTT
TRBV5-1	-	TRBJ2-4	-	CASSLGLGTPKNIQYF	TGCGCCAGCAGCTTGGGCCTGGGGACACCTAAAAACATTCAGTACTTC
TRBV7-2	TRBD1	TRBJ2-4	-	CASSVTGESNIQYF	TGTGCCAGCAGCGTAACAGGGGAGTCAAACATTCAGTACTTC
TRBV28	TRBD2	TRBJ2-5	-	CASSYGLAGGQETQYF	TGTGCCAGCAGTTATGGACTAGCGGGGGGCCAAGAGACCCAGTACTTC
TRBV19	-	TRBJ2-2	-	CASSISGKGELFF	TGTGCCAGTAGTATCTCCGGGAAGGGTGAGCTGTTTTTT
TRBV24-1	TRBD1	TRBJ2-2	-	CATSDYRTGADTGELFF	TGTGCCACCAGTGATTACCGGACAGGGGCCGACACCGGGGAGCTGTTTTTT
TRBV15	-	TRBJ2-3	-	CATSMWPNTDTQYF	TGTGCCACCAGCATGTGGCCAAACACAGATACGCAGTATTTT
TRBV6-1	TRBD1	TRBJ1-2	-	CASSEGPPGQAYGYTF	TGTGCCAGCAGTGAAGGGCCCCCGGGACAGGCCTATGGCTACACCTTC
TRBV6-5	TRBD2	TRBJ2-3	once	CASKRGKTDTQYF	TGTGCCAGCAAGCGGGGTAAAACAGATACGCAGTATTTT
TRBV7-9	-	TRBJ1-3	-	CASSLGREAGRDSGNTIYF	TGTGCCAGCAGCTTGGGGAGGGAGGCGGGCAGAGACTCTGGAAACACCATATATTTT
TRBV6-1	-	TRBJ1-5	-	CASSEASDSPQHF	TGTGCCAGCAGTGAAGCCTCAGACTCTCCCCAGCATTTT
TRBV7-8	TRBD1	TRBJ2-1	-	CASSAQSDRAVEQFF	TGTGCCAGCAGCGCCCAATCGGACAGGGCGGTTGAGCAGTTCTTC
TRBV10-3	-	TRBJ2-3	-	CAISESLYGENTDTQYF	TGTGCCATCAGTGAGTCACTTTACGGAGAAAACACAGATACGCAGTATTTT
TRBV9	-	TRBJ1-4	-	CASSLLGGGTNEKLFF	TGTGCCAGCAGCCTGCTGGGGGGTGGAACTAATGAAAAACTGTTTTTT
TRBV28	TRBD2	TRBJ2-2	few	CASSLGTSSNTGELFF	TGTGCCAGCAGTTTAGGGACTAGCTCGAACACCGGGGAGCTGTTTTTT
TRBV5-6	TRBD1	TRBJ2-5	-	CASSLVGDRGQETQYF	TGTGCCAGCAGCTTGGTTGGGGACAGGGGCCAAGAGACCCAGTACTTC
TRBV5-4	-	TRBJ2-3	-	CASSLDSVTDTQYF	TGTGCCAGCAGCTTGGACAGTGTCACAGATACGCAGTATTTT
TRBV5-8	TRBD1	TRBJ1-1	-	CASSLGDRKRNTEAFF	TGTGCCAGCAGCTTAGGGGACAGGAAGAGGAACACTGAAGCTTTCTTT
TRBV7-2	-	TRBJ1-2	-	CASSPSGPTSYGYTF	TGTGCCAGCAGCCCCTCAGGTCCAACGAGCTATGGCTACACCTTC
TRBV2	TRBD1	TRBJ1-4	once	CASRTAQGSEKLFF	TGTGCCAGCAGAACGGCACAGGGGAGCGAAAAACTGTTTTTT
TRBV5-6	-	TRBJ1-5	-	CASSLRDIGGNQPQHF	TGTGCCAGCAGCCTACGAGACATCGGGGGCAATCAGCCCCAGCATTTT
TRBV11-1	TRBD2	TRBJ2-5	few	CASSSLAGGQETQYF	TGTGCCAGCAGCTCTCTAGCGGGGGGACAAGAGACCCAGTACTTC
TRBV19	TRBD1	TRBJ2-3	-	CASSLGQGAFSTDTQYF	TGTGCCAGTAGTCTCGGACAGGGGGCCTTTAGCACAGATACGCAGTATTTT
TRBV3-1/TRBV3-2	TRBD2	TRBJ2-3	-	CASSQGLRGGTDTQYF	TGTGCCAGCAGCCAAGGACTCCGGGGGGGCACAGATACGCAGTATTTT